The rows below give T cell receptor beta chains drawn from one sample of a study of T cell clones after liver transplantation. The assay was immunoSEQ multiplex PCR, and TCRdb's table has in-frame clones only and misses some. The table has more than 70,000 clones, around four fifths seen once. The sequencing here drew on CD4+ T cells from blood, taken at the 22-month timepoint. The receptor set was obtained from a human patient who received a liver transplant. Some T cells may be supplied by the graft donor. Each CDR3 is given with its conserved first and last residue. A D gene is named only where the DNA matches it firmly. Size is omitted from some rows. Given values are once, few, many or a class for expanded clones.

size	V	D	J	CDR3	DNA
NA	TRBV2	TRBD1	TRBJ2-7	CASGTGRVLNEQYF	TGTGCCAGTGGGACAGGGCGGGTCCTCAACGAGCAGTACTTC
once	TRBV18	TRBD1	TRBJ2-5	CASSPARGGETQYF	TGTGCCAGCTCCCCAGCGCGAGGGGGCGAGACCCAGTACTTC
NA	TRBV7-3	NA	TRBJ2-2	CASSSGPSTGELFF	TGTGCCAGCAGCTCCGGGCCCAGCACCGGGGAGCTGTTTTTT
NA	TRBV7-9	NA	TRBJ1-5	CASSLGAAANQPQHF	TGTGCCAGCAGCTTAGGTGCGGCGGCCAATCAGCCCCAGCATTTT
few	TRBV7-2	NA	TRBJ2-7	CASSSGGVSSYEQYF	TGTGCCAGCAGCTCAGGTGGGGTTAGCTCCTACGAGCAGTACTTC
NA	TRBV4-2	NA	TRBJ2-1	CASSQERLARNEQFF	TGTGCCAGCAGCCAAGAGCGGCTAGCGCGGAATGAGCAGTTCTTC
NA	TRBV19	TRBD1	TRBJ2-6	CASSITGQGGPSGANVLTF	TGTGCCAGTAGTATAACCGGACAGGGAGGTCCTTCTGGGGCCAACGTCCTGACTTTC
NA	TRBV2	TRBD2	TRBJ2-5	CASKGSGGPEETQYF	TGTGCCAGCAAAGGTAGCGGGGGGCCAGAAGAGACCCAGTACTTC
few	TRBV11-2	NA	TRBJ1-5	CASSLDGNQPQHF	TGTGCCAGCAGCTTAGATGGCAATCAGCCCCAGCATTTT
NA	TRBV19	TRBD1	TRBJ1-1	CASSIATGGADTEAFF	TGTGCCAGTAGTATAGCTACAGGGGGCGCGGACACTGAAGCTTTCTTT
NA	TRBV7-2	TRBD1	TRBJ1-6	CASSLRGTGQLALHF	TGTGCCAGCAGCTTACGCGGGACAGGCCAATTAGCCCTCCACTTT
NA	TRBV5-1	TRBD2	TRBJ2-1	CASSLGGLGAAEQFF	TGCGCCAGCAGCTTGGGGGGACTAGGGGCCGCTGAGCAGTTCTTC
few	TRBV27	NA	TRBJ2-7	CAISRGYEQYF	TGTGCCATCTCGAGGGGCTACGAGCAGTACTTC
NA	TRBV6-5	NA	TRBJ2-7	CASSSRGKGHEQYF	TGTGCCAGCAGTTCCCGTGGGAAGGGCCACGAGCAGTACTTC
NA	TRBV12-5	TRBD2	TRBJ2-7	CASGLSSSGGAKEQYF	TGTGCTAGTGGTTTGTCCTCTAGCGGGGGGGCGAAAGAGCAGTACTTC
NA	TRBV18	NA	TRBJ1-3	CASSPPGHRSGNTIYF	TGTGCCAGCTCACCGCCGGGACATCGCTCTGGAAACACCATATATTTT
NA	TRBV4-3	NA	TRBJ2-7	CASSQEQGISYEQYF	TGCGCCAGCAGCCAAGAGCAGGGGATCTCCTACGAGCAGTACTTC
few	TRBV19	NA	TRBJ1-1	CASSITGRTEAFF	TGTGCCAGTAGTATAACAGGGCGAACTGAAGCTTTCTTT
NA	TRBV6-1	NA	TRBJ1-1	CASSGRTGDTEAFF	TGTGCCAGCAGTGGTCGGACGGGAGACACTGAAGCTTTCTTT
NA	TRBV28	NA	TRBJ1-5	CASRLGSSNQPQHF	TGTGCCAGCCGCTTGGGGAGTAGCAATCAGCCCCAGCATTTT
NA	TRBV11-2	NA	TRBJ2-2	CASSLDSENTGELFF	TGTGCCAGCAGCTTAGATTCAGAGAACACCGGGGAGCTGTTTTTT
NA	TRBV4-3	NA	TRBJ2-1	CASSQGDGGRNEQFF	TGCGCCAGCAGCCAAGGCGACGGGGGTCGGAATGAGCAGTTCTTC
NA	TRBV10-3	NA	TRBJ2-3	CAISAPDKNRPDTQYF	TGTGCCATCAGTGCCCCTGACAAAAATAGGCCAGATACGCAGTATTTT
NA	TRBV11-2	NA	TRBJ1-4	CASSHRGEKLFF	TGTGCCAGCAGCCACCGGGGTGAAAAACTGTTTTTT
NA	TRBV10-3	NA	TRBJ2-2	CAISDVAGELFF	TGTGCCATCAGTGATGTCGCCGGGGAGCTGTTTTTT
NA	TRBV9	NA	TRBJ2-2	CASTWGEMNTGELFF	TGTGCCAGCACCTGGGGGGAAATGAACACCGGGGAGCTGTTTTTT
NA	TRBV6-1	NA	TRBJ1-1	CASRRDPDEAFF	TGTGCCAGCAGGAGGGACCCCGATGAAGCTTTCTTT
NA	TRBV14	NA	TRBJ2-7	CASSRTNMLASEQYF	TGTGCCAGCAGCCGCACCAACATGCTAGCGAGCGAGCAGTACTTC
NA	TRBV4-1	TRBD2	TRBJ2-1	CASSHSGRNPYNEQFF	TGCGCCAGCAGCCATAGCGGGAGAAACCCCTACAATGAGCAGTTCTTC
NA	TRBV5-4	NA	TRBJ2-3	CASSLRGTDTQYF	TGTGCCAGCAGCTTGCGGGGCACAGATACGCAGTATTTT
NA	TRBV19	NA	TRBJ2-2	CASSIDRGVSGELFF	TGTGCCAGTAGTATAGATCGAGGAGTTTCCGGGGAGCTGTTTTTT
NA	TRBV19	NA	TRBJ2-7	CASSIPARSYEQYF	TGTGCCAGTAGTATCCCGGCTCGATCCTACGAGCAGTACTTC
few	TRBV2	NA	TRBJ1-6	CASSINSPLHF	TGTGCCAGCAGCATTAATTCACCCCTCCACTTT
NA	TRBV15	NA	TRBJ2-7	CATSRGRTAGQSYEQYF	TGTGCCACCAGCAGAGGGAGGACGGCAGGGCAATCCTACGAGCAGTACTTC
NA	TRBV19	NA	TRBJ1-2	CASSTYQNYGYTF	TGTGCCAGTAGTACCTATCAGAACTATGGCTACACCTTC
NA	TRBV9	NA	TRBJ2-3	CASSVGRNTDTQYF	TGTGCCAGCAGCGTCGGGCGAAACACAGATACGCAGTATTTT
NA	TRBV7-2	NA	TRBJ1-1	CASSLAQRTEAFF	TGTGCCAGCAGCCTCGCGCAAAGGACTGAAGCTTTCTTT
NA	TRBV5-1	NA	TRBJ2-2	CASSLVGLTRSSGELFF	TGCGCCAGCAGCTTGGTTGGACTGACGCGTAGTTCCGGGGAGCTGTTTTTT
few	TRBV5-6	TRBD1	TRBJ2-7	CASSPGTANYEQYF	TGTGCCAGCAGCCCTGGGACAGCGAACTACGAGCAGTACTTC
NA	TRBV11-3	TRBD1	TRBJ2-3	CASSPGQGDTQYF	TGTGCCAGCAGCCCCGGACAGGGCGATACGCAGTATTTT
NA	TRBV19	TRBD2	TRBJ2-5	CASSMERGDGGETQYF	TGTGCCAGTAGTATGGAGCGGGGCGATGGGGGGGAGACCCAGTACTTC
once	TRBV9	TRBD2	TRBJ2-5	CASSAPGGQETQYF	TGTGCCAGCAGCGCCCCGGGGGGGCAAGAGACCCAGTACTTC
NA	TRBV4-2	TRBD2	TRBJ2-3	CASSQVAGVVDTQYF	TGTGCCAGCAGCCAAGTTGCGGGAGTGGTAGATACGCAGTATTTT
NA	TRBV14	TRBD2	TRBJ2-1	CASSLTSGVYNEQFF	TGTGCCAGCAGCCTGACTAGCGGGGTCTACAATGAGCAGTTCTTC
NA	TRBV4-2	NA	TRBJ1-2	CASSQGTDYGYTF	TGTGCCAGCAGCCAAGGGACAGACTATGGCTACACCTTC
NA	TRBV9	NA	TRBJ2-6	CASSGRSRAGANVLTF	TGTGCCAGCAGTGGACGGAGCCGGGCCGGTGCCAACGTCCTGACTTTC
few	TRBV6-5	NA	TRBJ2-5	CASSYTGYQETQYF	TGTGCCAGCAGTTACACAGGGTACCAAGAGACCCAGTACTTC